This TCR beta chain was sequenced during a study of shared T cell receptors in the human thymus. Data came from immunoSEQ multiplex PCR; TCRdb stores just in-frame clones and leaves some out. The data show hundreds of thousands of clones, 88% seen once. Germline V gene lookup returns CDR1 LNHNV and CDR2 YYDKDF (reference sequence). Trimming removed 4 bases from V and 5 bases from J; junction bases left unmatched: 11. The CDR3 loop spans 18 amino acids. This same sample was also taken into another study, of human thymus T cells. From that study: There were highly overlapping thymic repertoires among unrelated individuals, as related research reported.

The rearrangement joins TRBV15 to TRBJ2-7; 16 bases line up with TRBD2. The receptor was derived from a boy under two years old with a congenital heart defect. What was sequenced was thymocytes. In DNA, the CDR3 is TGTGCCACCAGCACCCGCCCGGGACTAGCGGGAGGGCCCGACGAGCAGTACTTC. It translates to CATSTRPGLAGGPDEQYF.